The 10 T cell receptor beta chains listed next were all sequenced from one sample in a study of tumor and adjacent non-tumor tissue in lung cancer. This sample's RNA came from whole unsorted tissue. TCRbeta libraries were built with three rounds of nested PCR, modified from ARM-PCR. TCRdb processed the multiplex PCR reads anew with MiXCR; each CDR3 protein has one entry. Here the sample spans approximately 79,000 distinct CDR3 sequences, about 61% being singletons. Sequenced input: lung tumor tissue. Receptors were obtained from a man between 65 and 85 years old with non-small cell lung cancer.

Worth noting for this clonotype: Sequence at one end of the junction differs from germline and may be a read error. The chain couples TRBV20-1 to TRBJ1-5; 8 bases are shared with TRBD1. There are 15 residues in the CDR3. CDR1 and CDR2 (germline): DFQATT, SNEGSKA (reference sequence). CDR3 protein: CSVRASDRELQPQHF. CDR3 nucleotide sequence: TGCAGTGTTAGAGCCTCGGACAGGGAGTTGCAGCCCCAGCATTTT.

The sample holds one count of this clonotype. The V and J genes are TRBV28 and TRBJ1-1; D gene unclear. V dropped 10 bases and J dropped 1 base, with 13 bases sitting between them. The CDR3 has 13 amino acids. Per germline, CDR1 MDHEN and CDR2 SYDVKM. Here the CDR3 reads CATIQGWNTEAFF. CDR3 in DNA: TGTGCCACCATACAAGGATGGAACACTGAAGCTTTCTTT.

This clonotype was seen only once. The chain joins TRBV11-2 to TRBJ2-5; tentatively, D is TRBD2 (6 bases). The V end lost 7 bases, the J end lost 5 bases, and 17 bases lay between the germline ends. This CDR3 is built from 14 residues. Looked up from germline, CDR1 is SGHAT and CDR2 is FQNNGV. CDR3 sequence: CASISAEGPETQYF. The CDR3 DNA reads as TGTGCCAGCATCTCTGCGGAGGGGCCGGAGACCCAGTACTTC.

The chain recombines TRBV11-2 with TRBJ2-5, with D possibly TRBD2 on 5 matching bases. V lost 6 bases to trimming and J lost 2 bases, with 22 bases between them. The CDR3 covers 17 residues. Per germline, CDR1 SGHAT and CDR2 FQNNGV. CDR3 bases: TGTGCCAGCAGTTCACGCGGACGGGGAAAGCGGCAAGAGACCCAGTACTTC. Translating gives CASSSRGRGKRQETQYF.

Details on this clonotype: Mismatch with germline at one junction end may stem from a read error. The CDR3 DNA is TGTGCCAGCTGCTTACGCGCAGGGAGCTGGAGCTATGAGCAGTTCTTC. Its protein is CASCLRAGSWSYEQFF. The J gene is TRBJ2-1, the V gene TRBV11-2, with D tentatively TRBD1 or TRBD2 (5 bases each). The CDR3 contains 16 residues. From germline, CDR1 is SGHAT and CDR2 FQNNGV.

The J gene is TRBJ2-5, the V gene TRBV20-1; D might be TRBD1 (5 bases). The V gene lost 3 bases and the J gene lost 3 bases, with 8 bases spanning the gap. The germline CDR1 and CDR2 sequences are DFQATT and SNEGSKA (reference sequence). This CDR3 contains 12 residues. CDR3 in amino acids: CSARFREETQYF. The CDR3 nucleotides are TGCAGTGCTAGGTTCAGGGAAGAGACCCAGTACTTC.

Worth noting for this clonotype: Since no conserved phenylalanine or tryptophan closes the CDR3, a read error is the likely cause. This sequence joins TRBV6-1 and TRBJ2-5; 9 positions match TRBD1. The CDR3 covers 13 residues. V shed 6 bases and J 7 bases; nucleotides not matched to a gene: 6. The germline V gene encodes CDR1 MNHNS and CDR2 SASEGT. The CDR3 DNA is TGTGCCAGCAGGGGACAGGGAAAAGGGACCCAGTACATC. This sequence encodes CASRGQGKGTQYI.

The chain combines TRBV29-1 with TRBJ2-5; D gene unclear. CDR3 length equals 12 residues. The V end lost 5 bases, the J end lost 5 bases, and 12 bases lay between the germline ends. Germline-derived CDR1 and CDR2 are SQVTM and ANQGSEA. This chain's CDR3 is CSVTLTPETQYF. The DNA of the CDR3 is TGCAGCGTTACTCTGACTCCGGAGACCCAGTACTTC.

On this clonotype: At one of its ends the junction is not consistent with the germline gene, which may arise from a read error. The chain uses TRBV6-1 and TRBJ2-7; 8 nucleotides match TRBD2. The length of the CDR3 is 13 residues. Germline V gene sequence: CDR1 MNHNS, CDR2 SASEGT. CDR3 sequence reads: CTSSEGLAYEQYF. The CDR3 DNA reads as TGTACCAGTAGTGAAGGACTAGCATACGAGCAGTACTTC.

Many counts were recorded for this clonotype. The V call is TRBV29-1, the J call TRBJ1-2; D gene unclear. Germline CDR1 is SQVTM and CDR2 is ANQGSEA. The V end was cut by 8 bases, the J end by 5 bases, with 12 bases between. The CDR3 sequence is 11 residues long. The CDR3 is CSTEAGYGYTF. The CDR3 DNA follows: TGCAGCACCGAGGCAGGTTATGGCTACACCTTC. Full variable domain (missing parts from reference TRBV29-1 and TRBJ1-2): SAVISQKPSRDICQRGTSLTIQCQVDSQVTMMFWYRQQPGQSLTLIATANQGSEATYESGFVIDKFPISRPNLTFSTLTVSNMSPEDSSIYLCSTEAGYGYTFGSGTRLTVV.